The source of this T cell receptor beta chain is a study of T-cell memory formation after mild COVID-19. Regarding the study as a whole: Clones that got smaller from day 15 to 85 had even CD4/CD8, while clones growing later tipped toward CD4+. For second-wave clones that peaked at day 37, SARS-CoV-2 specificity went unverified. Pre-infection memory showed some responding clones, and this suggested that cross-reactive memory joined.

To note about this clonotype: Its antigen is currently unknown.

TCRdb called the 5' RACE reads again in MiXCR, with one record for every CDR3 protein. The top ten hold roughly 21% of the sample, which has almost 350,000 distinct CDR3 sequences, under 25% seen once. This CDR3 comprises 11 residues. V shed 5 bases and J shed 3 bases, with 5 bases lying between them. Germline V gene data show CDR1 as SGDLS and CDR2 as YYNGEE. This chain joins TRBV9 and TRBJ2-5; D uncertain. Input material: PBMCs or a T cell subset sorted from them (not recorded which). The receptor's source is a man between 18 and 35 years old who had mild COVID-19 (a few samples of this study predate the infection). Cell type and time point are not known. The CDR3 DNA reads TGTGCCAGCAGTATGGAAGAGACCCAGTACTTC. This encodes CASSMEETQYF.